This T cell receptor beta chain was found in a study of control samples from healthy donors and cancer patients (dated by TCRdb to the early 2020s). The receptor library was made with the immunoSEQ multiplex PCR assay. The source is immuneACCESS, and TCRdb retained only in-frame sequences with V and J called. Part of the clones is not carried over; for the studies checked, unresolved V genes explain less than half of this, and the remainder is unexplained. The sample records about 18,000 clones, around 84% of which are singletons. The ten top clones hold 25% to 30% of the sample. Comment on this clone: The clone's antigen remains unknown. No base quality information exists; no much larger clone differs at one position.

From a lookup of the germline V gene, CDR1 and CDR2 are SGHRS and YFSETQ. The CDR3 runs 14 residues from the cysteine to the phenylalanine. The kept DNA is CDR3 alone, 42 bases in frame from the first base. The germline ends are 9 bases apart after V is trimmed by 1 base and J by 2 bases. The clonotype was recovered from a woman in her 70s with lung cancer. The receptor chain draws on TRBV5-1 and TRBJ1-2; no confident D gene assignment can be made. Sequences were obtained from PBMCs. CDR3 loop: CASSLNTLNYGYTF. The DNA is TGCGCCAGCAGCTTGAATACACTGAACTATGGCTACACCTTC.